Sequencing of this T cell receptor (beta chain) was carried out in a study of identifying expanded T cells in peripheral blood. Study-wide results and limits: About 1.2 clones differed between technical replicates, versus approximately 16 and 19 over time. Across healthy donors, higher total template counts meant significantly greater roughly two-week count variance.

Collection occurred without any documented infections or immune events in donors. Remarks on this clone: Its antigen is unidentified.

With 5 bases removed from V and 1 base from J, the gap between germline ends came to 9 bases. The germline V gene has CDR1 MNHEY and CDR2 SVGAGI. This CDR3 spans 13 amino acids. Assay: immunoSEQ multiplex PCR; the TCRdb copy retains only in-frame clones and omits some. The profile shows about 91,000 clones, about nine tenths of them singletons. The sample was blood. This TCR came from a person aged 18 to 70 in good health. V gene TRBV6-5 combines with J gene TRBJ2-7; D call uncertain. The CDR3 nucleotides are TGTGCCAGCAGTCGACACTCGTCCTACGAGCAGTACTTC. It codes for CASSRHSSYEQYF.